One sample yielded the 32 T cell receptor beta chains listed below, sequenced in a study of T cell repertoires and leukemia-associated antigens. Each CDR3 protein is one row after TCRdb ran MiXCR on the 5' RACE reads. Of fewer than 15,000 distinct CDR3 sequences listed, roughly 41% are singletons. The antigens these receptors bind are not known. The sample consisted of CD3+ T cells sorted from blood and cultured. These receptors were obtained from a female donor in good health.

V gene TRBV5-5 combines with J gene TRBJ2-6, with no clear D. Germline lookup yields CDR1 SGHKS and CDR2 YYEKEE (reference sequence). The V end was cut by 0 bases, the J end by 0 bases, with 7 bases between. The CDR3 has 16 amino acids. The CDR3 DNA sequence: TGTGCCAGCAGCTTGGGGACCAGCTCTGGGGCCAACGTCCTGACTTTC. It is translated as CASSLGTSSGANVLTF.

This clonotype has only a few counts. This chain links TRBV7-2 with TRBJ2-1; 10 bases map to TRBD2. Trimming removed 2 bases from V and 12 bases from J; junction bases left unmatched: 7. The CDR3 contains 14 residues. Germline values: CDR1 SGHTA, CDR2 FQGNSA. In nucleotides, the CDR3 is TGTGCCAGCAGCTTAATTCCTAGCGGGAGAGGGCAGTTCTTC. Encoded protein: CASSLIPSGRGQFF.

The count of this clonotype is one. This sequence joins TRBV20-1 and TRBJ2-7; D may be TRBD2 (6 bases). Germline CDR1 is DFQATT and CDR2 is SNEGSKA (reference sequence). V was trimmed by 2 bases and J by 3 bases, leaving 23 bases between them. This CDR3 comprises 17 residues. The CDR3 is CSARWATSGGFFYEQYF. The CDR3 bases are TGCAGTGCTAGATGGGCGACTAGTGGAGGTTTCTTCTACGAGCAGTACTTC.

V and J are TRBV5-1 and TRBJ2-7; TRBD1 is a possible D gene (5 bases). The V end lost 5 bases, the J end lost 7 bases, and 19 bases lay between the germline ends. The CDR3 runs to 14 residues. CDR1 SGHRS and CDR2 YFSETQ come from the germline V gene. DNA for the CDR3: TGCGCCAGCAGATCGGACACGAACACCGGGGAGCAGTACTTC. As protein: CASRSDTNTGEQYF. The variable domain in full, completed from reference TRBV5-1 and TRBJ2-7, reads KAGVTQTPRYLIKTRGQQVTLSCSPISGHRSVSWYQQTPGQGLQFLFEYFSETQRNKGNFPGRFSGRQFSNSRSEMNVSTLELGDSALYLCASRSDTNTGEQYFGPGTRLTVT.

The rearrangement joins TRBV7-9 to TRBJ2-1; D could derive from TRBD1 or TRBD2 (5 bases each). There are 19 residues in the CDR3. The V end was cut by 0 bases, the J end by 0 bases, with 18 bases between. Germline CDR1 and CDR2: SEHNR and FQNEAQ (reference sequence). CDR3 in DNA: TGTGCCAGCAGCTTAGCTCCGGGAAAGAGGGGTAGCTCCTACAATGAGCAGTTCTTC. Translated: CASSLAPGKRGSSYNEQFF.

The chain has TRBV6-2 or TRBV6-3 and TRBJ2-5, with D tentatively TRBD2 (6 bases). Trimming pared 1 base from V and 7 bases from J, leaving 7 bases between. Germline-derived CDR1 and CDR2 are MNHEY and SVGEGT. CDR3 length equals 12 residues. CDR3 coding DNA: TGTGCCAGCAGTTACTTCGGGGGGACCCAGTACTTC. Translating it yields CASSYFGGTQYF.

The table lists this clonotype with a few counts. The conserved phenylalanine or tryptophan normally closing the CDR3 is absent here, so this likely arose from a read error. V gene TRBV5-1 combines with J gene TRBJ1-1; no definite D call. Trimming removed 0 bases at V and 1 base at J, with 7 bases between. CDR1 is SGHRS, CDR2 YFSETQ, per germline. The CDR3 extends over 14 amino acids. The CDR3 coding sequence is TGCGCCAGCAGCTTGGCCCCGGGGAACACTGAAGCTTTCTCT. This codes for CASSLAPGNTEAFS.

This clonotype was detected many times. V gene TRBV4-1 combines with J gene TRBJ2-3; TRBD1 agrees at 8 bases. CDR1 and CDR2 from the germline V gene are MGHRA and YSYEKL. CDR3 length equals 17 residues. V shed 4 bases and J 3 bases; nucleotides not matched to a gene: 12. CDR3 residues: CASSLSGAGGRTDTQYF. CDR3 nucleotide sequence: TGCGCCAGCAGCCTTTCCGGGGCAGGGGGCCGGACAGATACGCAGTATTTT.

The chain has TRBV7-9 and TRBJ2-7; 9 bases map to TRBD2. J was trimmed by 4 bases and V by 5 bases; bases with no gene match: 6. Germline CDR1 is SEHNR and CDR2 is FQNEAQ (reference sequence). This CDR3 spans 14 amino acids. The CDR3 spells CASSHSGSWYEQYF. The CDR3 nucleotides are TGTGCCAGCAGCCATAGCGGGAGTTGGTACGAGCAGTACTTC.

There are many counts of this clonotype. V and J are TRBV4-1 and TRBJ2-1; 11 positions match TRBD2. This CDR3 is built from 15 residues. The germline CDR1 and CDR2 sequences are MGHRA and YSYEKL. The V and J ends lost 1 base and 16 bases, in that order; junction bases with no gene match: 12. The CDR3 sequence is CASSQGDGGLAGGFF. CDR3 nucleotides: TGCGCCAGCAGCCAAGGGGACGGGGGCCTAGCGGGAGGATTCTTC.

This clonotype turned up a few times. J is TRBJ2-2 and V is TRBV5-1, with D unclear. CDR3 length equals 12 residues. Trimming removed 5 bases at V and 6 bases at J, with 8 bases between. Germline CDR1 and CDR2: SGHRS and YFSETQ. This CDR3 reads CASRGFAGELFF. As DNA, the CDR3 is TGCGCCAGCAGAGGGTTCGCCGGGGAGCTGTTTTTT.

This sequence joins TRBV7-9 and TRBJ2-1; 8 bases align to TRBD2. V lost 1 base and J lost 3; bases outside the gene matches: 8. The CDR3 contains 17 residues. Germline V gene data show CDR1 as SEHNR and CDR2 as FQNEAQ (reference sequence). DNA of the CDR3: TGTGCCAGCAGCTTAGGATTGCTAGCGGGCCTCTACAATGAGCAGTTCTTC. Amino acid sequence: CASSLGLLAGLYNEQFF.

The V call is TRBV12-3 or TRBV12-4, the J call TRBJ2-1; perhaps TRBD2 as D (6 bases). The CDR3 length is 16 residues. The V gene lost 5 bases and the J gene lost 8 bases, with 22 bases spanning the gap. CDR3 region: CASSTEYLAEAHEQFF. In DNA form, the CDR3 reads TGTGCCAGCAGTACCGAATATTTAGCGGAGGCCCATGAGCAGTTCTTC.

This chain links TRBV6-5 with TRBJ2-1, with 7 positions matching TRBD2. Germline loops: CDR1 MNHEY, CDR2 SVGAGI. There are 15 residues in the CDR3. With V trimmed by 2 bases and J by 0 bases, 1 base remained unmatched. The CDR3 DNA reads as TGTGCCAGCAGTTACGGCGGGAGCTCCTACAATGAGCAGTTCTTC. Residues: CASSYGGSSYNEQFF.

This clonotype was counted ten times or more. This chain connects TRBV7-9 to TRBJ2-7; D ambiguous. V was clipped by 6 bases and J by 2 bases, with 20 bases between them. CDR1 SEHNR and CDR2 FQNEAQ come from the germline V gene (reference sequence). The length of the CDR3 is 16 residues. The CDR3: CASRFITAYQTYEQYF. The CDR3 DNA reads TGTGCCAGCAGGTTCATAACAGCTTACCAAACCTACGAGCAGTACTTC. Full variable domain (remainder filled in from reference TRBV7-9 and TRBJ2-7): DTGVSQNPRHKITKRGQNVTFRCDPISEHNRLYWYRQTLGQGPEFLTYFQNEAQLEKSRLLSDRFSAERPKGSFSTLEIQRTEQGDSAMYLCASRFITAYQTYEQYFGPGTRLTVT.

There are many counts of this clonotype. The V and J genes are TRBV27 and TRBJ2-1; TRBD2 matches 9 bases. CDR3 length: 15 residues. Trimming removed 8 bases from V and 10 bases from J; junction bases left unmatched: 15. Looked up from germline, CDR1 is MNHEY and CDR2 is SMNVEV (reference sequence). DNA of the CDR3: TGTGCCAGCTTTGCAGTGGGACTAGCCTTTCCCGAGCAGTTCTTC. It translates to CASFAVGLAFPEQFF.

The chain is built from TRBV4-3 and TRBJ2-7, with 10 positions matching TRBD2. V lost 1 base to trimming and J lost 4 bases; unmatched junction nucleotides: 4. The CDR3 has 15 residues. Germline assignment: CDR1 LGHNA and CDR2 YSLEER. CDR3: CASSQAIAGGYEQYF. DNA for the CDR3: TGCGCCAGCAGCCAAGCAATAGCGGGAGGTTACGAGCAGTACTTC.

Relative to its sample, this clonotype is medium-sized (0.01 to 0.1%). The rearrangement uses TRBV5-1 and TRBJ2-3, with D hard to call. The germline V gene has CDR1 SGHRS and CDR2 YFSETQ. The CDR3 has 14 amino acids. V lost 3 bases and J lost 3, with 11 bases in between. Here the CDR3 DNA reads TGCGCCAGCAGCTATCGGACCGGAACAGATACGCAGTATTTT. Encoded protein: CASSYRTGTDTQYF.

This clonotype appeared many times. This chain links TRBV10-1 with TRBJ2-3, with 10 bases lining up with TRBD2. After removal of 3 bases from V and 0 bases from J, the junction contained 6 bases not matched to a gene. The CDR3 is made up of 17 amino acids. Germline CDR1 WNHNN, CDR2 SYGVQD (reference sequence). The CDR3 loop reads CASSEGTSGDSTDTQYF. Here the CDR3 DNA reads TGCGCCAGCAGTGAAGGTACTAGCGGGGATAGCACAGATACGCAGTATTTT.

The J gene is TRBJ2-7, the V gene TRBV10-3; 8 nucleotides line up with TRBD2. The CDR3 covers 15 residues. Trimming took 0 bases from V and 6 from J; bases not matched to a gene: 7. The germline V gene has CDR1 ENHRY and CDR2 SYGVKD. The CDR3: CAISESPAGAGEQYF. CDR3 DNA: TGTGCCATCAGTGAGTCACCAGCGGGAGCAGGCGAGCAGTACTTC.

The chain employs TRBV30 and TRBJ1-1; D is uncertain. V lost 4 bases and J lost 0, with 12 bases in between. CDR1 and CDR2 from the germline V gene are GTSNPN and SVGIG (reference sequence). The CDR3 totals 14 residues. The CDR3 region is CAWKSERMNTEAFF. Written as DNA, the CDR3 is TGTGCCTGGAAATCAGAAAGAATGAACACTGAAGCTTTCTTT.

This clonotype was counted at least ten times. The chain combines TRBV30 with TRBJ1-2; D is unresolved. Germline loops: CDR1 GTSNPN, CDR2 SVGIG (reference sequence). This CDR3 is built from 14 residues. V was clipped by 0 bases and J by 8 bases, with 16 bases between them. The CDR3 region is CAWSVDRWGEGYTF. Written as DNA, the CDR3 is TGTGCCTGGAGTGTAGATAGGTGGGGTGAGGGCTACACCTTC. Based on the CDR3 plus reference TRBV30 and TRBJ1-2, the full variable domain is SQTIHQWPATLVQPVGSPLSLECTVEGTSNPNLYWYRQAAGRGLQLLFYSVGIGQISSEVPQNLSASRPQDRQFILSSKKLLLSDSGFYLCAWSVDRWGEGYTFGSGTRLTVV.

With regard to this clonotype: The junction departs from the called germline gene at one end, perhaps through a read error. The chain recombines TRBV5-1 with TRBJ2-1, with TRBD1 matching over 10 bases. This CDR3 contains 15 residues. The germline V gene encodes CDR1 SGHRS and CDR2 YFSETQ. In nucleotides, the CDR3 is TGCACCAGCAGCTTGATGGGACAGGGGCACAATGAGCAGTTCTTC. Its protein is CTSSLMGQGHNEQFF.

This chain connects TRBV4-1 to TRBJ2-1; 8 nucleotides match TRBD1. Germline loops: CDR1 MGHRA, CDR2 YSYEKL. J was trimmed by 10 bases and V by 2 bases; bases with no gene match: 13. There are 16 residues in the CDR3. CDR3 protein: CASSQQIAQGAGEQFF. The CDR3 bases are TGCGCCAGCAGCCAACAAATCGCTCAGGGGGCCGGGGAGCAGTTCTTC.

This clonotype has only a few counts. CDR3 nucleotides: TGTGCCAGTAGTAAGGGGGACAGGGGGCTTGAGCAGTTCTTC. Encoded protein: CASSKGDRGLEQFF. J is TRBJ2-1 and V is TRBV19; 12 bases fit TRBD1. V dropped 4 bases and J dropped 9; count of bases not matched to a gene: 4. The germline CDR1 and CDR2 sequences are LNHDA and SQIVND (reference sequence). The length of the CDR3 is 14 residues.

The rearrangement links TRBV10-3 to TRBJ2-1, with unresolved D. Trimming stripped 6 bases from V and 6 bases from J, with 15 bases between. CDR1 ENHRY and CDR2 SYGVKD come from the germline V gene. The CDR3 contains 14 residues. The CDR3 is CAIRLSGPGNEQFF. The CDR3 DNA sequence: TGTGCCATCAGACTGTCCGGCCCCGGCAATGAGCAGTTCTTC.

On this clonotype itself: This may be a read error, as it is one base from a much larger clone. The chain has TRBV11-2 and TRBJ2-5; TRBD2 matches at 7 bases. The trim removed 4 bases at V and 2 bases at J, leaving 4 bases unmatched. The germline CDR1 and CDR2 sequences are SGHAT and FQNNGV. This CDR3 is 14 amino acids long. CDR3 protein: CASSSGRGQETQYF. The CDR3 DNA reads TGTGCCAGCAGCTCGGGGAGGGGTCAAGAGACCCAGTACTTC.

The CDR3 coding sequence is TGTGCCAGCAGCTCCCTCACCGGGGAGCTGTTTTTT. This gives the protein CASSSLTGELFF. J is TRBJ2-2 and V is TRBV6-2 or TRBV6-3; D gene unclear. Germline CDR1 MNHEY, CDR2 SVGEGT. V was shortened by 6 bases and J by 4 bases, with 6 bases between the two germline ends. The CDR3 has 12 residues.

The V call is TRBV10-3, the J call TRBJ1-4; no clear D. The CDR3 is 14 residues long. V gave up 5 bases and J gave up 4 bases, with 11 bases separating them. The germline V gene has CDR1 ENHRY and CDR2 SYGVKD. The CDR3 DNA reads TGTGCCATCAGTCGTAACGAATATAATGAAAAACTGTTTTTT. Protein: CAISRNEYNEKLFF.

This clonotype qualifies as medium-sized. The chain links TRBV12-3 or TRBV12-4 to TRBJ2-1; 9 nucleotides line up with TRBD2. CDR3 size: 16 residues. Trimming took 3 bases from V and 6 from J; bases not matched to a gene: 9. As DNA, the CDR3 is TGTGCCAGCAGTTTTCCCGCGGGAGGGGGGGTCAATGAGCAGTTCTTC. Protein product: CASSFPAGGGVNEQFF.

The V and J genes are TRBV28 and TRBJ2-3, with 7 nucleotides matching TRBD1. This CDR3 region has 16 residues. Trimming at V came to 6 bases and at J to 8 bases, leaving 17 bases not matched to a gene. CDR1 and CDR2 (germline): MDHEN, SYDVKM. CDR3 residues: CASRQGDALPQSTQYF. The DNA for the CDR3 is TGTGCCAGCAGGCAGGGGGACGCCCTCCCACAGAGTACGCAGTATTTT.

The sample holds many counts of this clonotype. The CDR3 bases are TGCAGTGCTAGAGATCTTGCGTCGAGCTCCTACGAGCAGTACTTC. It yields the protein CSARDLASSSYEQYF. The V and J genes are TRBV20-1 and TRBJ2-7, with D unclear. V gave up 0 bases and J gave up 0 bases, with 12 bases separating them. Germline V lookup: CDR1 DFQATT, CDR2 SNEGSKA (reference sequence). The CDR3 contains 15 residues.